A single sample is the source of the 18 T cell receptor beta chains below, sequenced in a study of CXCR3-negative and CXCR3-positive naive CD8 T cells. General study points: Relative to CXCR3-negative naive cells, CXCR3-positive naive cells had more hydrophobic TRB CDR3s.

Their target antigens are unknown. With UMI labels, 5' RACE was used to prepare the TRB cDNA libraries. Each CDR3 protein gets one entry in TCRdb, which reprocessed the 5' RACE reads and gives no DNA. The repertoire shows tens of thousands of distinct CDR3 sequences; the top ten hold roughly 4.4%. The sample was naive CXCR3+ CD8+ T cells from blood. Subset of the sample: CD45RO-CCR7+CD27+CD95- naive CD8+ T cells expressing CXCR3 (TNR3+). The source is a human donor in good health. Some clones in this sample may be carry-over from other donors' samples.

The J gene is TRBJ2-1, the V gene TRBV28; the TCRdb call, TRBD2, lacks DNA for checking. Germline CDR1 and CDR2: MDHEN and SYDVKM. The CDR3 covers 14 residues. The CDR3 region is CASSPLAGGDEQFF. The full variable domain, rest sourced from reference TRBV28 and TRBJ2-1, is DVKVTQSSRYLVKRTGEKVFLECVQDMDHENMFWYRQDPGLGLRLIYFSYDVKMKEKGDIPEGYSVSREKKERFSLILESASTNQTSMYLCASSPLAGGDEQFFGPGTRLTVL.

V and J are TRBV5-1 and TRBJ1-2; without DNA, the TCRdb call of TRBD1 cannot be checked. This CDR3 has 16 residues. The germline V gene encodes CDR1 SGHRS and CDR2 YFSETQ. The CDR3 loop reads CASSLGPLTGNYGYTF.

V is TRBV20-1 and J is TRBJ2-7; TCRdb's D call, TRBD1, is unchecked because there is no DNA. There are 13 residues in the CDR3. Germline loops: CDR1 DFQATT, CDR2 SNEGSKA (reference sequence). CDR3 protein: CSASLGGAAEQYF.

V usage is TRBV1 and J usage is TRBJ2-1; TCRdb outputs TRBD2, but without DNA this stays unchecked. TRBV1 is flagged as a pseudogene. This CDR3 has 17 amino acids. CDR3 in amino acids: CTSSQDGAGTSGVEQFF.

V is TRBV29-1 and J is TRBJ2-1; absent DNA, TCRdb's TRBD2 call cannot be checked. The CDR3 loop spans 14 amino acids. Germline lookup yields CDR1 SQVTM and CDR2 ANQGSEA. The CDR3 protein is CSVEETSRYNEQFF.

The rearrangement joins TRBV29-1 to TRBJ1-2; TCRdb's D call, TRBD1, is unchecked because there is no DNA. This CDR3 has 12 residues. Germline V lookup: CDR1 SQVTM, CDR2 ANQGSEA. The CDR3 here is CSVEVGREAYTF.

The chain uses TRBV20-1 and TRBJ2-1. The CDR3 extends over 16 amino acids. Germline V gene data show CDR1 as DFQATT and CDR2 as SNEGSKA (reference sequence). Here the CDR3 reads CSARSLDAFFLHEQFF.

The chain couples TRBV28 to TRBJ2-3; TCRdb proposes TRBD1, but this gene call is untestable without DNA. Germline values: CDR1 MDHEN, CDR2 SYDVKM. CDR3 length: 16 residues. The CDR3 region is CASSPLTGEGTDTQYF.

The chain links TRBV20-1 to TRBJ2-7; without DNA, the TCRdb call of TRBD1 cannot be checked. Germline assignment: CDR1 DFQATT and CDR2 SNEGSKA (reference sequence). The CDR3 has 13 amino acids. The CDR3 protein is CSARPFDSYEQYF.

The chain combines TRBV12-3 or TRBV12-4 with TRBJ2-6; TCRdb reports TRBD1, a call that lacks DNA to check it against. The CDR3 spans 13 residues. The CDR3 protein is CASSPGDANDLTF.

The V call is TRBV14, the J call TRBJ2-7; the D call of TRBD1 rests on TCRdb alone, since no DNA is present to check it. The CDR3 covers 14 residues. Germline V CDR1 and CDR2: SGHDN, FVKESK. Here the CDR3 reads CASSQGQLPYEQYF.

The rearrangement joins TRBV14 to TRBJ1-2. CDR3 length equals 13 residues. Per germline, CDR1 SGHDN and CDR2 FVKESK. The CDR3 sequence is CASSQDRLYGYTF.

This chain links TRBV14 with TRBJ2-7; TCRdb's D call of TRBD1 is untestable without DNA. The CDR3 extends over 16 amino acids. Looked up from germline, CDR1 is SGHDN and CDR2 is FVKESK. The CDR3 loop reads CASSQFVGTANYEQYF.

V usage is TRBV12-5 and J usage is TRBJ2-1; the TCRdb call, TRBD2, lacks DNA for checking. The CDR3 spans 21 residues. Per germline, CDR1 LGHNT and CDR2 FRNRAP. The CDR3 here is CASGFGERTSGGATPYNEQFF.

The rearrangement joins TRBV4-1 to TRBJ2-7; TCRdb lists TRBD1, though no DNA is available to test this call. CDR1 is MGHRA, CDR2 YSYEKL, per germline. This CDR3 is 16 amino acids long. CDR3 protein: CASSQARIGQGREQYF.

The V gene is TRBV29-1, the J gene TRBJ2-2; TCRdb's D call, TRBD2, is unchecked because there is no DNA. Germline V lookup: CDR1 SQVTM, CDR2 ANQGSEA. This CDR3 region has 16 residues. CDR3 amino acids: CSVDTPSGTNTGELFF.

The chain is built from TRBV6-1 and TRBJ2-5; with no DNA, the TCRdb D assignment of TRBD1 cannot be verified. The CDR3 has 14 amino acids. Germline lookup yields CDR1 MNHNS and CDR2 SASEGT. The CDR3: CASSVGDSSYEQYF.

This chain links TRBV20-1 with TRBJ2-7. The CDR3 loop spans 13 amino acids. The germline gives CDR1 DFQATT, CDR2 SNEGSKA (reference sequence). The CDR3 loop reads CSARMSSSYEQYF.